What follows are 15 T cell receptor beta chains derived from one specimen sequenced in a study of shared clonotypes between healthy human individuals. Profiled with immunoSEQ multiplex PCR; TCRdb holds only in-frame clones, not every one. The data show roughly 2 million clones, with around 95% seen just once and more than 0.1% held by the top ten. Sequencing was done on a sample of naive CD4+ T cells sorted from blood. The subset is: CD45RA+ positively selected. The receptors originated from a man between 18 and 35 years old in good health.

The chain's CDR3 is CATRNRAGTGELFF. DNA for the CDR3: TGTGCCACCAGAAACAGGGCCGGGACCGGGGAGCTGTTTTTT. The rearrangement uses TRBV28 and TRBJ2-2, with a tentative D call TRBD1 (6 bases). V shed 10 bases and J shed 5 bases, with 17 bases lying between them. Per the germline V gene, CDR1 is MDHEN and CDR2 is SYDVKM. This CDR3 is 14 amino acids long.

This sequence joins TRBV6-5 and TRBJ1-6, with D tentatively TRBD1 (5 bases). Trimming stripped 6 bases from V and 10 bases from J, with 19 bases between. Germline V lookup: CDR1 MNHEY, CDR2 SVGAGI. CDR3 length: 15 amino acids. The CDR3 sequence is CASSRDRGLNSPLHF. The DNA for the CDR3 is TGTGCCAGCAGCCGGGACCGAGGGTTGAACTCACCCCTCCACTTT.

The V and J genes are TRBV28 and TRBJ2-5; no definite D call. The length of the CDR3 is 12 residues. With 5 bases removed from V and 4 bases from J, the gap between germline ends came to 8 bases. Per germline, CDR1 MDHEN and CDR2 SYDVKM. CDR3 loop: CASSTSVETQYF. In DNA, the CDR3 is TGTGCCAGCAGTACCTCGGTAGAGACCCAGTACTTC.

The chain couples TRBV10-2 to TRBJ2-3; 13 nucleotides match TRBD2. The CDR3 runs 15 residues. V lost 5 bases, J lost 4 bases, and 3 bases stayed unmatched. Germline loops: CDR1 WSHSY, CDR2 SAAADI. The CDR3 loop is CASSRGTSGADTQYF. For the CDR3, the DNA is TGCGCCAGCAGTAGAGGGACTAGCGGGGCAGATACGCAGTATTTT.

As concerns this clone: The same CDR3 can be traced to other DNA sequences in this sample. V usage is TRBV2 and J usage is TRBJ2-2; 8 bases fit TRBD1. The CDR3 has 15 amino acids. Germline CDR1 SNHLY, CDR2 FYNNEI. V dropped 4 bases and J dropped 4; count of bases not matched to a gene: 5. The CDR3 DNA reads TGTGCCAGCAGTGTTGCAGGGGGCCCCACCGGGGAGCTGTTTTTT. As protein: CASSVAGGPTGELFF.

The chain employs TRBV5-6 and TRBJ1-2; 9 positions agree with TRBD1. This CDR3 has 17 residues. From germline, CDR1 is SGHDT and CDR2 YYEEEE. Trimming at V came to 4 bases and at J to 5 bases, leaving 15 bases not matched to a gene. The DNA of the CDR3 is TGTGCCAGCAGCAACCGGGACAGGGACCTTAGGGGATATGGCTACACCTTC. It encodes CASSNRDRDLRGYGYTF.

This chain connects TRBV10-3 to TRBJ2-5; D is perhaps TRBD2 (6 bases). Trimming stripped 3 bases from V and 9 bases from J, with 11 bases between. This CDR3 is built from 12 residues. The germline gives CDR1 ENHRY, CDR2 SYGVKD. CDR3 in DNA: TGTGCCATCAGTGAACGGAGGGGCTCCCAGTACTTC. It yields the protein CAISERRGSQYF.

J is TRBJ1-5 and V is TRBV5-1, with a possible D match to TRBD1 (5 bases). CDR1 SGHRS and CDR2 YFSETQ come from the germline V gene. Trimming took off 2 bases at V and 3 bases at J, with 9 bases between the two ends. The CDR3 consists of 14 residues. CDR3 nucleotides: TGCGCCAGCAGCTTATCAGGGATCAATCAGCCCCAGCATTTT. Its translation: CASSLSGINQPQHF.

The chain has TRBV7-9 and TRBJ2-2; a weak D match, TRBD1 (6 bases). V lost 3 bases, J lost 2 bases, and 10 bases lay in between. CDR1 is SEHNR and CDR2 is FQNEAQ in the germline V gene (reference sequence). The CDR3 sequence is 15 residues long. The CDR3 here is CASSLDRQNTGELFF. The CDR3 DNA reads TGTGCCAGCAGCTTGGACAGACAAAACACCGGGGAGCTGTTTTTT.

This chain's CDR3 is CASVSNEKLFF. The CDR3 nucleotides read TGTGCCAGCGTCAGTAATGAAAAACTGTTTTTT. The chain combines TRBV28 with TRBJ1-4; D gene ambiguous. CDR1 and CDR2 (germline): MDHEN, SYDVKM. The V end lost 8 bases, the J end lost 4 bases, and 5 bases lay between the germline ends. The CDR3 is 11 residues long. Based on the CDR3 plus reference TRBV28 and TRBJ1-4, the full variable domain is DVKVTQSSRYLVKRTGEKVFLECVQDMDHENMFWYRQDPGLGLRLIYFSYDVKMKEKGDIPEGYSVSREKKERFSLILESASTNQTSMYLCASVSNEKLFFGSGTQLSVL.

The V call is TRBV6-5, the J call TRBJ2-7; weak D call: TRBD1 (5 bases). There are 13 residues in the CDR3. V gave up 7 bases and J gave up 4 bases, with 14 bases separating them. Germline CDR1 is MNHEY and CDR2 is SVGAGI. CDR3 region: CASNMAGPYEQYF. The CDR3 DNA follows: TGTGCCAGCAATATGGCAGGGCCATACGAGCAGTACTTC.

The chain links TRBV19 to TRBJ1-5; the D gene is possibly TRBD1 (5 bases). Trimming pared 9 bases from V and 5 bases from J, leaving 20 bases between. Germline V lookup: CDR1 LNHDA, CDR2 SQIVND (reference sequence). This CDR3 contains 15 residues. DNA of the CDR3: TGTGCCAGCGCGGGGCCCACGATCAATCATCAGCCCCAGCATTTT. Its protein product is CASAGPTINHQPQHF. The full variable domain, in which reference TRBV19 and TRBJ1-5 provide the parts outside the CDR3, is DGGITQSPKYLFRKEGQNVTLSCEQNLNHDAMYWYRQDPGQGLRLIYYSQIVNDFQKGDIAEGYSVSREKKESFPLTVTSAQKNPTAFYLCASAGPTINHQPQHFGDGTRLSIL.

This sequence joins TRBV2 and TRBJ1-5; possible D gene TRBD1, 5 bases. V was trimmed by 1 base and J by 0 bases, leaving 16 bases between them. Germline V gene lookup returns CDR1 SNHLY and CDR2 FYNNEI. CDR3 size: 18 residues. This CDR3 is CASSEGGPGDVSNQPQHF. CDR3 nucleotides: TGTGCCAGCAGTGAAGGGGGACCGGGAGACGTTAGCAATCAGCCCCAGCATTTT.

The CDR3 spells CASSPSGTGGYGYTF. In DNA, the CDR3 is TGTGCCAGCTCACCTTCCGGGACGGGCGGGTATGGCTACACCTTC. The gene calls are TRBV18 and TRBJ1-2; the D gene is possibly TRBD1 (5 bases). CDR3 length equals 15 residues. From germline, CDR1 is KGHSH and CDR2 LQKENI. The ends were cut back, 3 bases at V and 5 bases at J, with 16 bases in the middle.

V and J are TRBV7-9 and TRBJ2-3; 14 bases fit TRBD2. This CDR3 has 17 residues. CDR1 is SEHNR and CDR2 is FQNEAQ in the germline V gene (reference sequence). J gave up 2 bases and V 5 bases, and 6 bases lay outside the gene matches. The CDR3 region has the DNA TGTGCCAGCAGCCCCGTGACTAGCGGGAGGGTCACAGATACGCAGTATTTT. Protein sequence: CASSPVTSGRVTDTQYF.